This is a list of T cell receptor beta chains from one sample in a study of blood T cell repertoires in COVID-19. Measured with immunoSEQ multiplex PCR; TCRdb has only the in-frame clones, and not every one. This sample has over 400,000 clones, with approximately 85% found just once. Sequencing input: peripheral blood. Every receptor here comes from a human donor in a cohort sampled during active COVID-19. Both conserved end residues are part of each CDR3. Each record gives: CDR3 DNA, CDR3 protein, CDR3 length, J gene, clone size, D gene, V gene. The D gene is left open where the match is weak. Expanded clones get a size class; other rows say once, few or many, or leave the size out.

cdr3_nt: TGTGCCTGGAGTGGAGCCCCCAAAAACATTCAGTACTTC
cdr3_aa: CAWSGAPKNIQYF
cdr3_length: 13
j_call: TRBJ2-4
clone_size: once
d_call: NA
v_call: TRBV30

cdr3_nt: TGTGCCAGCAGCCCTGACCGACCACGCGGAACCGAGCAGTACTTC
cdr3_aa: CASSPDRPRGTEQYF
cdr3_length: 15
j_call: TRBJ2-7
clone_size: NA
d_call: NA
v_call: TRBV7-2

cdr3_nt: TGCAGCGTTGGAGCAGGGAATGGCTACACCTTC
cdr3_aa: CSVGAGNGYTF
cdr3_length: 11
j_call: TRBJ1-2
clone_size: NA
d_call: NA
v_call: TRBV29-1

cdr3_nt: TGTGCCAGCAGCGTACTAGGGGTTATGGACACTGAAGCTTTCTTT
cdr3_aa: CASSVLGVMDTEAFF
cdr3_length: 15
j_call: TRBJ1-1
clone_size: NA
d_call: NA
v_call: TRBV9

cdr3_nt: TGTGCCAGCAGCTTGGGGACAGGCACCTACAATGAGCAGTTCTTC
cdr3_aa: CASSLGTGTYNEQFF
cdr3_length: 15
j_call: TRBJ2-1
clone_size: NA
d_call: TRBD1
v_call: TRBV5-5

cdr3_nt: TGTGCTAGTGGTTTGTCCGGGTCTATCTATGGCTACACCTTC
cdr3_aa: CASGLSGSIYGYTF
cdr3_length: 14
j_call: TRBJ1-2
clone_size: NA
d_call: NA
v_call: TRBV12-5

cdr3_nt: TGTGCCAGCAGCCGAGTCGCGTCGCGTGACGAGCAGTACTTC
cdr3_aa: CASSRVASRDEQYF
cdr3_length: 14
j_call: TRBJ2-7
clone_size: NA
d_call: NA
v_call: TRBV14

cdr3_nt: TGCGCCAGCAGCCCAGGAGCGGGAGCGATCGGGGAGCTGTTTTTT
cdr3_aa: CASSPGAGAIGELFF
cdr3_length: 15
j_call: TRBJ2-2
clone_size: once
d_call: TRBD2
v_call: TRBV5-1

cdr3_nt: TGTGCCAGCAGCAATAGACAGGGGCCGAACACTGAAGCTTTCTTT
cdr3_aa: CASSNRQGPNTEAFF
cdr3_length: 15
j_call: TRBJ1-1
clone_size: NA
d_call: TRBD1
v_call: TRBV7-9

cdr3_nt: TGCGCCAGCAGCCAAGACACTAACTATGGCTACACCTTC
cdr3_aa: CASSQDTNYGYTF
cdr3_length: 13
j_call: TRBJ1-2
clone_size: NA
d_call: NA
v_call: TRBV4-1

cdr3_nt: TGTGCCAGCAACCGGGAGTGGGAGGGAGATACGCAGTATTTT
cdr3_aa: CASNREWEGDTQYF
cdr3_length: 14
j_call: TRBJ2-3
clone_size: NA
d_call: TRBD2
v_call: TRBV6-5

cdr3_nt: TGCGCCAGCAGCTTGGCGGGGGGCATATACGAGCAGTACTTC
cdr3_aa: CASSLAGGIYEQYF
cdr3_length: 14
j_call: TRBJ2-7
clone_size: NA
d_call: NA
v_call: TRBV5-1

cdr3_nt: TGTGCCAGCTTACGTTTGGGACAGAGCTCTGGGGCCAACGTCCTGACTTTC
cdr3_aa: CASLRLGQSSGANVLTF
cdr3_length: 17
j_call: TRBJ2-6
clone_size: few
d_call: TRBD1
v_call: TRBV5-4

cdr3_nt: TGCGCCAGCAGCCTAAGCGGGAGCACAGATACGCAGTATTTT
cdr3_aa: CASSLSGSTDTQYF
cdr3_length: 14
j_call: TRBJ2-3
clone_size: NA
d_call: NA
v_call: TRBV4-1

cdr3_nt: TGTGCCAGCAGTTCCTTAAAGCCGCCCCGGCAGTTCTTC
cdr3_aa: CASSSLKPPRQFF
cdr3_length: 13
j_call: TRBJ2-1
clone_size: NA
d_call: NA
v_call: TRBV12-3/TRBV12-4

cdr3_nt: TGTGCCAGCAGCCGACGGACAGGGGAGGTCAACTATGGCTACACCTTC
cdr3_aa: CASSRRTGEVNYGYTF
cdr3_length: 16
j_call: TRBJ1-2
clone_size: NA
d_call: TRBD1
v_call: TRBV3-1/TRBV3-2

cdr3_nt: TGTGCCAGGGGGAGGGGGGAGAACTATGGCTACACCTTC
cdr3_aa: CARGRGENYGYTF
cdr3_length: 13
j_call: TRBJ1-2
clone_size: NA
d_call: NA
v_call: TRBV28